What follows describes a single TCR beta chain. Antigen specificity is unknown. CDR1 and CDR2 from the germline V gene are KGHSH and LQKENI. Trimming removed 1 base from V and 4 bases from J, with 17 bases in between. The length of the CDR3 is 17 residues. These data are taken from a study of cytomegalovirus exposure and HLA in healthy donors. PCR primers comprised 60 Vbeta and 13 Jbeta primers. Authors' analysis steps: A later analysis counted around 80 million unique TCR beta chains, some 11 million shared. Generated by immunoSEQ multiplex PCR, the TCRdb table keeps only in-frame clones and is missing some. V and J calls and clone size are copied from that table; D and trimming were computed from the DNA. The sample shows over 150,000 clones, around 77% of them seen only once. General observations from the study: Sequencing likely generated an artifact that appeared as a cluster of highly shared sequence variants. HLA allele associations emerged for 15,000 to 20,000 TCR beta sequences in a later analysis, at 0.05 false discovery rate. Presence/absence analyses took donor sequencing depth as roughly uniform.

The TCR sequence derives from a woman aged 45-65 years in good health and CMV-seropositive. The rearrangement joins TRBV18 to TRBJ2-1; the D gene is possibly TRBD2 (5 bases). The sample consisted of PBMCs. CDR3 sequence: CASSPQAPRDGYNEQFF. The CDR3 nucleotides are TGTGCCAGCTCACCACAGGCTCCGAGGGATGGATACAATGAGCAGTTCTTC. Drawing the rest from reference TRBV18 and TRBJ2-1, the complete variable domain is NAGVMQNPRHLVRRRGQEARLRCSPMKGHSHVYWYRQLPEEGLKFMVYLQKENIIDESGMPKERFSAEFPKEGPSILRIQQVVRGDSAAYFCASSPQAPRDGYNEQFFGPGTRLTVL.